Listed here is a single T cell receptor (beta chain). Its antigen remains unknown. This sample stems from a study of a mutant IDH1 vaccine in newly diagnosed glioma. Study background: Treated patients, 62.5% male and roughly 40% female, averaged 40.4 years of age.

Generated by immunoSEQ multiplex PCR, the TCRdb table keeps only in-frame clones and is missing some. The sample shows under 150,000 clones, over 75% of them seen only once. Stated time point: week 11, during vaccination. Topical imiquimod accompanied each vaccine dose, which consisted of 300 ug of mutant IDH1 20-mer peptide. Whole-study results and caveats: Evidence of vaccine-induced immune responses was documented in around 93% of patients.

Germline CDR1 reads MNHEY; CDR2 reads SVGAGI. There are 13 residues in the CDR3. Unmatched junction bases numbered 4, after V lost 5 bases and J lost 3 bases. The J gene is TRBJ2-7, the V gene TRBV6-5; TRBD2 aligns across 7 bases. The specimen comprised PBMCs, sampled from a glioma patient whose treatment included an IDH1 peptide vaccine. The receptor's source is a man aged 35 to 55 with glioma. CDR3 DNA sequence: TGTGCCAGCAGTGTGGCTAGCGGCTACGAGCAGTACTTC. Protein sequence: CASSVASGYEQYF.